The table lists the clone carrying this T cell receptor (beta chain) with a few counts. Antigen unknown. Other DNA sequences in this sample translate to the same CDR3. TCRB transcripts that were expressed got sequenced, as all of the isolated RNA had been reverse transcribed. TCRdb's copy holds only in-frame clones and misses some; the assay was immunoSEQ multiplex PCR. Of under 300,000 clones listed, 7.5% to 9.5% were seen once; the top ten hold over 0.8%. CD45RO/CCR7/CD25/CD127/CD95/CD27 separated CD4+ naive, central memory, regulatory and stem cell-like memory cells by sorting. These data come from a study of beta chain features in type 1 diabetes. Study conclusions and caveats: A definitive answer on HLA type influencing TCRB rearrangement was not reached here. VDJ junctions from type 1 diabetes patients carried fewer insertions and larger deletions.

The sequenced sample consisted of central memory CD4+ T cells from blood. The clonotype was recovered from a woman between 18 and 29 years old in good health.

CDR3 DNA sequence: TGTGCCAGCAGCGTAGGGCAGGGCTCTGGAAACACCATATATTTT. Its protein product is CASSVGQGSGNTIYF. The chain employs TRBV9 and TRBJ1-3, with a possible D match to TRBD1 (5 bases). The germline CDR1 and CDR2 sequences are SGDLS and YYNGEE. The CDR3 runs to 15 residues. V was trimmed by 0 bases and J by 0 bases, leaving 7 bases between them.